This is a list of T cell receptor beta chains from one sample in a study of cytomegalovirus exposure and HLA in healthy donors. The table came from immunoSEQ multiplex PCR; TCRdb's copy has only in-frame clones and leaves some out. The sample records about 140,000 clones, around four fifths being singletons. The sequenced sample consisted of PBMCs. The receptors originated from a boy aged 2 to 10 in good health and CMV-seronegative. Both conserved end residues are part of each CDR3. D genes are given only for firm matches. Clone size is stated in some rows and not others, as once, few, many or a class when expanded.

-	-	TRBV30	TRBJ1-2	TGTGCCTGGAGGGGGGCCTATGGCTACACCTTC	CAWRGAYGYTF
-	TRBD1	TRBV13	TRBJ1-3	TGTGCCAGCAGCTTATCCCCGACAGGGAGCGGCAACACCATATATTTT	CASSLSPTGSGNTIYF
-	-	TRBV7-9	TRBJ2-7	TGTGCCAGCAGCCGGGTGGACGAGCAGTACTTC	CASSRVDEQYF
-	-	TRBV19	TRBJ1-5	TGTGCCAGTAGTATTCCGCCCCCGGGTCAGCCCCAGCATTTT	CASSIPPPGQPQHF
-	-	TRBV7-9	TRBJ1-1	TGTGCCAGCAGCCCTGAGATCGGGAGCACTGAAGCTTTCTTT	CASSPEIGSTEAFF
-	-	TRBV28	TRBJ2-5	TGTGCCAGCAGCCCTCAGGGGAGAGAGACCCAGTACTTC	CASSPQGRETQYF
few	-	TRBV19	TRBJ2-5	TGTGCCAGTAGTATACGTCCCGGCCAAGAGACCCAGTACTTC	CASSIRPGQETQYF
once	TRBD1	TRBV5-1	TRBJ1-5	TGCGCCAGCAGCTTGGGGCCTACCGGGACAGTAAATCAGCCCCAGCATTTT	CASSLGPTGTVNQPQHF
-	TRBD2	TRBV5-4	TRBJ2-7	TGTGCCAGCAGCTTGTCGGGGATAGCGGGAGGGCTTTACGAGCAGTACTTC	CASSLSGIAGGLYEQYF
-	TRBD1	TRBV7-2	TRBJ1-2	TGTGCCAGCAGCCCAGAGCTATGGGACAGGGGAACTTCTAACTATGGCTACACCTTC	CASSPELWDRGTSNYGYTF
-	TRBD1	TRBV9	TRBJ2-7	TGTGCCAGCAGCGTAGGGACAGGGGGCTCCTACGAGCAGTACTTC	CASSVGTGGSYEQYF
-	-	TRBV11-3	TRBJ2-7	TGTGCCAGCAGCTGGCGGACTCAGCAGTACTTC	CASSWRTQQYF
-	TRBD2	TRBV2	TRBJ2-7	TGTGCCAGCGGGGGGGTCCTCAGGGAGCAGTACTTC	CASGGVLREQYF
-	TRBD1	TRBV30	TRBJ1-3	TGTGCCCGGGGACAGAACTCTGGAAACACCATATATTTT	CARGQNSGNTIYF
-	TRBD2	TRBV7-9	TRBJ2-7	TGTTCCAGCAGCTTAGCTAGCGGGGGGTCCTACGAGCAGTACTTC	CSSSLASGGSYEQYF
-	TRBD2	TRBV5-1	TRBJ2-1	TGCGCCAGCACCAACCTGGGACTAGCGGAGAATGAGCAGTTCTTC	CASTNLGLAENEQFF
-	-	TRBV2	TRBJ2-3	TGTGCCAGCAGTGAGTCCACTAGGACAGATACGCAGTATTTT	CASSESTRTDTQYF
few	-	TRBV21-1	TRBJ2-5	TGTGCCAGCAGCCACTCCAGACGACGGTCCACCGGGGAGCAAGAGTGGACCCAGTACTTC	CASSHSRRRSTGEQEWTQYF
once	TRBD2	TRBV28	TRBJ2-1	TGTGCCAGCAGTCTCCTAGCGGGAGAAAGGGACAATGAGCAGTTCTTC	CASSLLAGERDNEQFF
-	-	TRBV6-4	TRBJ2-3	TGTGCCAGCAGTGACTCGGTCCGTGGGGGCCCAGATACGCAGTATTTT	CASSDSVRGGPDTQYF
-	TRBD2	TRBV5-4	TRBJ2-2	TGTGCCAGCAGCTTGGCTAGCGGGAACGCCGGGGAGCTGTTTTTT	CASSLASGNAGELFF
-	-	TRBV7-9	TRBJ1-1	TGTGCCAGCAGCTTGGGACACCCGAACACTGAAGCTTTCTTT	CASSLGHPNTEAFF
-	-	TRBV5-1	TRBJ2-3	TGCGCCAGCAGCTTTATGTGGGAGCAGGCGAAAGATACGCAGTATTTT	CASSFMWEQAKDTQYF
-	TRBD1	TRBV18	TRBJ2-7	TGTGCCAGCTCACCGCAAAACACGAGGGGACAGGGCGCCATCTACGAGCAGTACTTC	CASSPQNTRGQGAIYEQYF
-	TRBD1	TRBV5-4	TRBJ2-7	TGTGCCAGCAGCTTAGTAAAACAGGGGGGCGAGCAGTACTTC	CASSLVKQGGEQYF
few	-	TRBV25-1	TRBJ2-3	TGTGCCAGCAGTGAAACAGGTCCGTTTGGCACAGATACGCAGTATTTT	CASSETGPFGTDTQYF
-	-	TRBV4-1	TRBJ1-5	TGCGCCAGCAGCCAAGACGTTTGGGGGGTAAATCAGCCCCAGCATTTT	CASSQDVWGVNQPQHF
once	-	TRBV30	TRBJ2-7	TGTGCCTGGAGTGTATCGTTCAGGGGTGGGGAGCAGTACTTC	CAWSVSFRGGEQYF
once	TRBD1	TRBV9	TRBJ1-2	TGTGCCAGCAGCGTAGGCAGGACAGGGCTGCGTGGCTACACCTTC	CASSVGRTGLRGYTF
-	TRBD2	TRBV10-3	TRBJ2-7	TGTGCCATCAAGGAGCGGGGGGCGTCCTACGAGCAGTACTTC	CAIKERGASYEQYF
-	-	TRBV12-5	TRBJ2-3	TGTGCTAGTGGTTTCCCCTCTCCCACAGATACGCAGTATTTT	CASGFPSPTDTQYF
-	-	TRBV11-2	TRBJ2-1	TGTGCCAGCAGCTGGTTCGGGGGCTACAATGAGCAGTTCTTC	CASSWFGGYNEQFF
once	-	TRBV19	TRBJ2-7	TGTGCCAGTACCTTAACTATAGAGAGCTACGAGCAGTACTTC	CASTLTIESYEQYF
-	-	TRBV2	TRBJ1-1	TGTGCCAGCAGTTCCATTGTATCGGGGGATCCGAATGACACTGAAGCTTTCTTT	CASSSIVSGDPNDTEAFF
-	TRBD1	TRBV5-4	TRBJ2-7	TGTGCCAGCAGCTTGCCCGGACAGGGGCACGAGCAGTACTTC	CASSLPGQGHEQYF
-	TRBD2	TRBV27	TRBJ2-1	TGTGCCAGCAGTTTATGGGGCAGGGAGGGAGAACAGTTCTTC	CASSLWGREGEQFF
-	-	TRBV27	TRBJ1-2	TGTGCCAGCAATACCGGGAGGAGGGGTTATGGCTACACCTTC	CASNTGRRGYGYTF
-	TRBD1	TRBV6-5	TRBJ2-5	TGTGCCAGCCAGGGGGCGCCACCTTTTGAGACCCAGTACTTC	CASQGAPPFETQYF
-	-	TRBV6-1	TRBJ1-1	TGTGCCAGCAGTGAATCCCAGAACACTGAAGCTTTCTTT	CASSESQNTEAFF
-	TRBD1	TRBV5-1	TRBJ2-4	TGCGCCAGCAGCTTGCCGGGACAGGGGGACATTCAGTACTTC	CASSLPGQGDIQYF